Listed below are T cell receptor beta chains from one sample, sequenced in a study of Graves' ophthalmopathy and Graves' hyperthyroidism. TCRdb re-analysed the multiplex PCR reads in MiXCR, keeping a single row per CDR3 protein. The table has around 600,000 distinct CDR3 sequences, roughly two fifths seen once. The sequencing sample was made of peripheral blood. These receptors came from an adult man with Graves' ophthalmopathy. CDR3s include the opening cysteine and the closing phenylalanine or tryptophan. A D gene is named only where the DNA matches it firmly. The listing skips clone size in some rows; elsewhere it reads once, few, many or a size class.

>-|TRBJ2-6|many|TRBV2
TGTGCCAGCAGTGCCCCCTACAGCCCTGGGGCCAACGTCCTGACTTTC
CASSAPYSPGANVLTF
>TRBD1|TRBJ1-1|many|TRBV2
TGTGCCAGCAGCGGACAGGGGAGGACTGAAGCTTTCTTT
CASSGQGRTEAFF
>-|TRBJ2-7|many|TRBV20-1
TGCAGTGCTAGACGACCTAGCTACGAGCAGTACTTC
CSARRPSYEQYF
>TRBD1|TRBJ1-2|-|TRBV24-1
TGTGCCACCAGTGACCCGACAGGGAACTATGGCTACACCTTC
CATSDPTGNYGYTF
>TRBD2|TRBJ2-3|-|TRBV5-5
TGTGCCAGCAGCTTAGGTTTGGGGGGGAACACAGATACGCAGTATTTT
CASSLGLGGNTDTQYF
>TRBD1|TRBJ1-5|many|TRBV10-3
TGTGCCACCCGGACAGGTGACGGTCAGCCCCAGCATTTT
CATRTGDGQPQHF
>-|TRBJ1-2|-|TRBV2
TGTGCCAGCAGTGCAGTCCTCAGGGGTGCTGGATATGGCTACACCTTC
CASSAVLRGAGYGYTF
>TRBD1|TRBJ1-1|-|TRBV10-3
TGTGCCATCAGTGAGTCGGACAGGGTACGTGAAGCTTTCTTT
CAISESDRVREAFF
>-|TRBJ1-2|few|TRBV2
TGTGCCAGCAGTTTCTTGGGTCGCGGCTACACCTTC
CASSFLGRGYTF
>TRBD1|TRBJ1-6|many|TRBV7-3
TGTGCCAGCAGCTTGGGGACAGGGAGTCGAGCACCCCTCCACTTT
CASSLGTGSRAPLHF
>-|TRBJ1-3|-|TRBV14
TGTGCCAGCAGCCAAGTGGGTAGCTCTGGAAACACCATATATTTT
CASSQVGSSGNTIYF
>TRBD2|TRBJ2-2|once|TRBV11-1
TGTGCCAGCAGCCCGGGACTAGCGGGAGCGGCCGGGGAGCTGTTTTTT
CASSPGLAGAAGELFF
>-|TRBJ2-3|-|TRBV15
TGTGCCACCAGCAGAGATGCTAGCACAGATACGCAGTATTTT
CATSRDASTDTQYF
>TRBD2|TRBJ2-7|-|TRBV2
TGTGCCAGCAGTGAGGTTGGCGGGGGGAACTCCTACGAGCAGTACTTC
CASSEVGGGNSYEQYF
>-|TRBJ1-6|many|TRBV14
TGTGCCAGCAGCCAAGCCGGGATTTCGCCACCCCTCCACTTT
CASSQAGISPPLHF
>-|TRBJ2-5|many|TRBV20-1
TGCAGTGTTTCGATCCGGGGAGAGACCCAGTACTTC
CSVSIRGETQYF
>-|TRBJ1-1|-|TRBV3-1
TGTGCCAGCAGCCATCGGTCCGCGAACACTGAAGCTTTCTTT
CASSHRSANTEAFF
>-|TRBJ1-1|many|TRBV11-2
TGTGCCAGCAGCCCCAGTAGGGACACTGAAGCTTTCTTT
CASSPSRDTEAFF
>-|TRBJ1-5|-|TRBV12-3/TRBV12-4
TGTGCCAGCAGTTTGAGTACCCAGCTCCAGCATTTT
CASSLSTQLQHF
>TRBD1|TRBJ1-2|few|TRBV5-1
TGCGCCAGCAGCTTGACAGGGGCGGACTATGGCTACACCTTC
CASSLTGADYGYTF
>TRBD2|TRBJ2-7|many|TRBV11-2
TGTGCCAGCAGCCTCCGCGGGACTAGCCACGAGCAGTACTTC
CASSLRGTSHEQYF
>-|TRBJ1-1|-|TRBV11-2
TGTGCCAGCAGCTTATTAAACGGGGGGCAGCTCGAGGCTTTCTTT
CASSLLNGGQLEAFF
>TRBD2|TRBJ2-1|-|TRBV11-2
TGTGCCAGCAGCTTAGAGGCTAGCGGGAATTGGGATGAGCAGTTCTTC
CASSLEASGNWDEQFF
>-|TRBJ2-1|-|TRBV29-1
TGCAGCGTCCCCGGGTACAATGAGCAGTTCTTC
CSVPGYNEQFF
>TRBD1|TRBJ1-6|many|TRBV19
TGTGCCAGTAGTCTCCGGGACAGAAATTCACCCCTCCACTTT
CASSLRDRNSPLHF
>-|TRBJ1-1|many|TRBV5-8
TGTGCCAGCAGCTTAATAGGGAACACTGAAGCTTTCTTT
CASSLIGNTEAFF
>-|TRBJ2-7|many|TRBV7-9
TGTGCCAGCAGCTTAGCGGGCTTTGGTGGCGAGCAGTACTTC
CASSLAGFGGEQYF
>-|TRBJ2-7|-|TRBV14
TGTGCCAGCAGCCCCCTCCTGGTAAAGGAGCCCTACGAGCAGTACTTC
CASSPLLVKEPYEQYF
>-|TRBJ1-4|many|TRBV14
TGTGCCAGCAGCCAAGATTTCGAAGGGACAAGGCTGTTTTTT
CASSQDFEGTRLFF
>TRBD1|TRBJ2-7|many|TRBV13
TGTGCCAGCAGTTCCCCGGGACAGGGGCTGTACGAGCAGTACTTC
CASSSPGQGLYEQYF
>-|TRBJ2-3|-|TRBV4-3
TGCGCCAGCAGCCAAGATTATACGCAGTATTTT
CASSQDYTQYF
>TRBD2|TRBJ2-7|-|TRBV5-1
TGCGCCAGCAGCTTGTCAGGTCAGACTAGCGGAGTATACGAGCAGTACTTC
CASSLSGQTSGVYEQYF
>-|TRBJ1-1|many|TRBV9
TGTGCCAGCAGCGTAGGAGGGGCCGGGGACACTGAAGCTTTCTTT
CASSVGGAGDTEAFF
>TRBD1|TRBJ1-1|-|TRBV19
TGTGCCGGTAGGTTAAAGGGGGCTGGAGTCCGCACTGAAGCTTTCTTT
CAGRLKGAGVRTEAFF
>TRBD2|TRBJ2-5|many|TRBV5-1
TGCGCCAGCAGCGGGTTCGGGGGGATCGGAGAGACCCAGTACTTC
CASSGFGGIGETQYF
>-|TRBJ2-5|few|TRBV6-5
TGTGCCAGCAGCCAAATCGTGTCTCCTCAAGAGACCCAGTACTTC
CASSQIVSPQETQYF
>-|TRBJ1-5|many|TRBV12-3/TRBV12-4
TGTGCCAGCAGTTTGGGTGGGACGGGTAATCAGCCCCAGCATTTT
CASSLGGTGNQPQHF
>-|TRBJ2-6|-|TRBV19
TGTGCCAGTAAGGGGTCAGCTTCTGGGGCCAACGTCCTGACTTTC
CASKGSASGANVLTF
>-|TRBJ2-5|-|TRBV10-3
TGTGCCAGCAGCTTGGGACGGACCCAAGGGACCCAGTACTTC
CASSLGRTQGTQYF
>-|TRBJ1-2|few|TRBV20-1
TGCAGAGTTCCGTTTAACTATGGCTACACCTTC
CRVPFNYGYTF
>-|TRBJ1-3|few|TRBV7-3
TGTGCCAGCAGCGTTCGGGCCAGCTCTGGAAACACCATATATTTT
CASSVRASSGNTIYF
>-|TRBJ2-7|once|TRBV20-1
TGCAGTGCTAGGGAGGCGGGTACCCTCCACCACGAGCAGTACTTC
CSAREAGTLHHEQYF
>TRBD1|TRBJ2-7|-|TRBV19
TGTGCCAGTAGTTCCGGGACAGGGGCCCTCTACGAGCAGTACTTC
CASSSGTGALYEQYF
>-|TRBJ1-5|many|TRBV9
TGTGCCAGCAGCCCCGGACCGCAGGAGCCCCAGCATTTT
CASSPGPQEPQHF
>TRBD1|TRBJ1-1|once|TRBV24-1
TGTGCCACCATAGTACAGGGGACTGAAGCTTTCTTT
CATIVQGTEAFF
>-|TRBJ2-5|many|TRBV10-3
TGTGCCAGCAGCAGACAGCCTCCGGGAGAGACCCAGTACTTC
CASSRQPPGETQYF
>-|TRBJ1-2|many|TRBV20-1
TGCAGTGCTCTTGGGGGCAGGGTTGGCTATGGCTACACCTTC
CSALGGRVGYGYTF
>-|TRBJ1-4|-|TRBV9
TGTGCCAGCAGCCGAGGGGGGGTCCCAAAACTGTTTTTT
CASSRGGVPKLFF
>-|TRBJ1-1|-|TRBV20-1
TGCAGTGCTGAAGGGGATGGTTCGAACACTGAAGCTTTCTTT
CSAEGDGSNTEAFF
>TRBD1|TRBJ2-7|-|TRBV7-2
TGTGCCAGCAGCGTCGCGGGACAGGCCGAGGGCTACGAGCAGTACTTC
CASSVAGQAEGYEQYF
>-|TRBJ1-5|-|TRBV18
TGTGCCAGCTCACCCCAGGATTATAGCAATCAGCCCCAGCATTTT
CASSPQDYSNQPQHF
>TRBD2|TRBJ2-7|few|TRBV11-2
TGTGCCAGCAGCTTAACTAGCGACAGCTCCTACGAGCAGTACTTC
CASSLTSDSSYEQYF
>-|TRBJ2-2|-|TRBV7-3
TGTGCCAGCAGCGCCTCGGGGGCCGGCACCGGGGAGCTGTTTTTT
CASSASGAGTGELFF
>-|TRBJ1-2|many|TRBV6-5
TGTGCCAGCAGCAACATCGTTGGACCGCGCTATGGCTACACCTTC
CASSNIVGPRYGYTF
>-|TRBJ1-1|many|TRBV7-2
TGTGCCAGCAGCCCCGAATCAGGGTGGACTGAAGCTTTCTTT
CASSPESGWTEAFF